The 23 T cell receptor beta chains listed next were all sequenced from one sample in a study of identical twins. TCRdb re-derived calls from the 5' RACE reads in MiXCR, one entry per CDR3 protein. The table shows 120,000 to 150,000 distinct CDR3 sequences, with under 4.5% occurring only once. The sample was memory T cells sorted from blood. Receptors were obtained from a man between 18 and 29 years old in good health.

This clonotype was counted many times. The chain's CDR3 is CASRLAGGLWNEQFF. The CDR3 DNA follows: TGTGCCAGCAGGCTAGCGGGAGGGCTGTGGAATGAGCAGTTCTTC. This chain uses TRBV12-3 or TRBV12-4 with TRBJ2-1; 12 nucleotides agree with TRBD2. J gave up 7 bases and V 6 bases, and 7 bases lay outside the gene matches. CDR3 length equals 15 residues.

This clonotype has a count of ten or more. The J gene is TRBJ1-5, the V gene TRBV19; D is uncertain. V shed 6 bases and J shed 1 base, with 13 bases lying between them. The V gene's germline CDR1 is LNHDA and CDR2 SQIVND (reference sequence). This CDR3 spans 15 amino acids. The CDR3 sequence: CASSAEGRSNQPQHF. In DNA form, the CDR3 reads TGTGCCAGTAGCGCCGAGGGCAGGAGCAATCAGCCCCAGCATTTT.

Many counts were recorded for this clonotype. The rearrangement joins TRBV5-1 to TRBJ2-1; D unresolved. Germline lookup yields CDR1 SGHRS and CDR2 YFSETQ. There are 16 residues in the CDR3. V was trimmed by 3 bases and J by 3 bases, leaving 16 bases between them. The CDR3 DNA follows: TGCGCCAGCAGCTCCCAGGTGGCGCAGAACTACAATGAGCAGTTCTTC. Translating gives CASSSQVAQNYNEQFF.

This clonotype was found many times. V gene TRBV29-1 combines with J gene TRBJ2-5; D tentatively reads TRBD1 or TRBD2 (5 bases each). Germline loops: CDR1 SQVTM, CDR2 ANQGSEA. This CDR3 is built from 14 residues. V was cut by 7 bases and J by 3 bases, with 18 bases left in between. CDR3 nucleotides: TGCAGCGCTGGCCGATTCGGGGCCAAAGAGACCCAGTACTTC. It codes for CSAGRFGAKETQYF. Filled out from reference TRBV29-1 and TRBJ2-5, the complete variable domain reads SAVISQKPSRDICQRGTSLTIQCQVDSQVTMMFWYRQQPGQSLTLIATANQGSEATYESGFVIDKFPISRPNLTFSTLTVSNMSPEDSSIYLCSAGRFGAKETQYFGPGTRLLVL.

This clonotype was counted ten times or more. The CDR3 bases are TGCAGTGCCAGGAGAACAGCCTACGAGCAGTACTTC. Protein sequence: CSARRTAYEQYF. This chain connects TRBV20-1 to TRBJ2-7; D uncertain. CDR3 length: 12 amino acids. With 6 bases removed from V and 2 bases from J, the gap between germline ends came to 11 bases. The germline V gene encodes CDR1 DFQATT and CDR2 SNEGSKA (reference sequence).

This clonotype was detected ten times or more. The chain carries TRBV15 and TRBJ2-3, with a tentative D call TRBD2 (6 bases). Germline CDR1 reads LNHNV; CDR2 reads YYDKDF (reference sequence). Trimming left V 5 bases short and J 6 bases short, with 12 bases between. The CDR3 is made up of 13 amino acids. DNA for the CDR3: TGTGCCACCAGCGCCAACGGGGGTGATACGCAGTATTTT. Translation gives CATSANGGDTQYF.

This clonotype was detected many times. The rearrangement joins TRBV10-3 to TRBJ2-1; TRBD2 matches 9 bases. The CDR3 is made up of 15 amino acids. Trimming took 9 bases from V and 10 from J; bases not matched to a gene: 16. Germline lookup yields CDR1 ENHRY and CDR2 SYGVKD. CDR3 loop: CAITGTGTSIREQFF. The DNA of the CDR3 is TGTGCCATAACCGGTACTGGGACTAGCATAAGGGAGCAGTTCTTC.

This clonotype was picked up a small number of times. This chain joins TRBV28 and TRBJ2-1, with 10 nucleotides matching TRBD2. The V gene end was trimmed by 3 bases and the J gene end by 8 bases; junction bases not matched to a gene: 4. The CDR3 totals 14 residues. Per the germline V gene, CDR1 is MDHEN and CDR2 is SYDVKM. In DNA form, the CDR3 reads TGTGCCAGCAGTTTTCCTAGCGGGAGTGATGAGCAGTTCTTC. Its translation: CASSFPSGSDEQFF.

This clonotype was recorded many times. This sequence joins TRBV5-1 and TRBJ2-1; TRBD1 agrees at 8 bases. The germline gives CDR1 SGHRS, CDR2 YFSETQ. This CDR3 is 16 amino acids long. V lost 5 bases and J lost 6; bases outside the gene matches: 13. The CDR3 is CASRSGGANGFNEQFF. DNA of the CDR3: TGCGCCAGCAGATCAGGGGGCGCGAACGGGTTCAATGAGCAGTTCTTC.

This clonotype was counted many times. Sequence at one end of the junction differs from germline and may be a read error. The chain links TRBV5-4 to TRBJ2-3; possibly TRBD1 for D (5 bases). The CDR3 spans 15 residues. Germline V gene lookup returns CDR1 SGHNT and CDR2 YYREEE (reference sequence). The CDR3 protein is CASSLDMQGSDTQYF. In DNA, the CDR3 is TGTGCCAGCAGTTTGGATATGCAGGGATCAGATACGCAGTATTTT. The complete variable domain, with remaining parts taken from reference TRBV5-4 and TRBJ2-3, reads ETGVTQSPTHLIKTRGQQVTLRCSSQSGHNTVSWYQQALGQGPQFIFQYYREEENGRGNFPPRFSGLQFPNYSSELNVNALELDDSALYLCASSLDMQGSDTQYFGPGTRLTVL.

This clonotype was counted at least ten times. The V gene is TRBV4-2, the J gene TRBJ2-3; 9 nucleotides align to TRBD1. V shed 1 base, J shed 0 bases, and the junction held 8 bases outside the gene matches. CDR3 length: 18 residues. Germline lookup yields CDR1 LGHNA and CDR2 YNFKEQ. The CDR3 sequence is CASSQAPQGAKSTDTQYF. CDR3 nucleotides: TGTGCCAGCAGCCAAGCCCCACAGGGGGCTAAAAGCACAGATACGCAGTATTTT.

This chain uses TRBV6-2 or TRBV6-3 with TRBJ2-1; 13 bases map to TRBD2. This CDR3 is built from 15 residues. The V gene end was trimmed by 0 bases and the J gene end by 10 bases; junction bases not matched to a gene: 3. Germline loops: CDR1 MNHEY, CDR2 SVGEGT. The CDR3 loop reads CASSYSTLAGGEQFF. The CDR3 nucleotides read TGTGCCAGCAGTTACTCGACACTAGCGGGAGGGGAGCAGTTCTTC.

This clonotype has at least ten counts. The rearrangement uses TRBV4-1 and TRBJ2-2; weak D call: TRBD2 (6 bases). Between the trimmed V and J ends, which lost 0 bases and 6 bases, there was a span of 14 bases. CDR3 length equals 16 residues. The V gene's germline CDR1 is MGHRA and CDR2 YSYEKL. CDR3 region: CASSQERDLRAGELFF. CDR3 coding DNA: TGCGCCAGCAGCCAAGAAAGGGACTTGAGGGCCGGGGAGCTGTTTTTT.

Worth noting for this clonotype: A clone one base away is much larger, so this may be a read error. A read error is likely, as this CDR3 ends without the conserved phenylalanine or tryptophan. The chain carries TRBV3-1 and TRBJ1-6, with a possible D match to TRBD1 (5 bases). This CDR3 region has 13 residues. Trimming shortened V by 3 bases and J by 11 bases, and 11 bases separated the two germline ends. Germline CDR1 is LGHDT and CDR2 is YNNKEL (reference sequence). CDR3 region: CASSQGRLTPLHV. The CDR3 coding sequence is TGTGCCAGCAGCCAGGGACGTTTGACACCCCTCCACGTT.

This clonotype was counted at least ten times. The chain's CDR3 is CSAREAANYGYTF. The CDR3, as DNA: TGCAGTGCTAGAGAGGCAGCTAACTATGGCTACACCTTC. The V gene is TRBV20-1, the J gene TRBJ1-2, with D uncertain. The CDR3 runs 13 residues. The germline V gene has CDR1 DFQATT and CDR2 SNEGSKA (reference sequence). Trimming pared 0 bases from V and 0 bases from J, leaving 5 bases between.

Many counts were recorded for this clonotype. The chain couples TRBV28 to TRBJ2-4; maybe TRBD2 (6 bases). Germline CDR1 and CDR2: MDHEN and SYDVKM. The V end lost 6 bases, the J end lost 9 bases, and 15 bases lay between the germline ends. The CDR3 runs to 13 residues. The CDR3 region is CASRPGANVIQYF. As DNA, the CDR3 is TGTGCCAGCAGACCGGGAGCTAACGTCATTCAGTACTTC.

This clonotype has a count of ten or more. The rearrangement joins TRBV20-1 to TRBJ2-5; 7 nucleotides match TRBD2. The germline V gene has CDR1 DFQATT and CDR2 SNEGSKA (reference sequence). The CDR3 length is 13 residues. V trimming: 1 base; J trimming: 5 bases; junction bases outside the gene matches: 4. CDR3 DNA sequence: TGCAGTGCTAGAGTGGCGGGAGAGGAGACCCAGTACTTC. The encoded protein is CSARVAGEETQYF.

This clonotype occurred many times. The J gene is TRBJ2-3, the V gene TRBV29-1, with 9 bases aligning to TRBD2. Germline V gene sequence: CDR1 SQVTM, CDR2 ANQGSEA. The CDR3 loop spans 15 amino acids. With 3 bases clipped from V and 0 bases from J, the junction kept 4 bases outside the gene matches. This CDR3 reads CSVDGAGGSTDTQYF. Here the CDR3 DNA reads TGCAGCGTTGATGGGGCGGGAGGGAGCACAGATACGCAGTATTTT.

This clonotype was observed many times. The chain is built from TRBV7-8 and TRBJ2-1, with 12 bases identical to TRBD2. Germline V lookup: CDR1 SGHVS, CDR2 FQNEAQ. Unmatched junction bases numbered 7, after V lost 1 base and J lost 12 bases. This CDR3 contains 15 residues. The CDR3 DNA reads TGTGCCAGCAGCTTAGTGTCTAGCGGGAGGGCTGGGCAGTTCTTC. It encodes CASSLVSSGRAGQFF.

This clonotype came up many times. The chain links TRBV12-3 or TRBV12-4 to TRBJ1-6, with 7 positions matching TRBD1. V lost 5 bases to trimming and J lost 7 bases; unmatched junction nucleotides: 5. The CDR3 has 14 residues. The CDR3 loop reads CASSTGDSNSPLHF. The CDR3, as DNA: TGTGCCAGCAGTACCGGGGACAGCAATTCACCCCTCCACTTT.

This clonotype was seen many times. The chain couples TRBV4-3 to TRBJ2-3; D not resolved. Per germline, CDR1 LGHNA and CDR2 YSLEER. V dropped 0 bases and J dropped 0 bases, with 13 bases sitting between them. The length of the CDR3 is 17 residues. The CDR3 coding sequence is TGCGCCAGCAGCCAAGATCGGCCTAGGGCTAGCACAGATACGCAGTATTTT. The encoded protein is CASSQDRPRASTDTQYF.

In its sample, this clonotype was seen many times. CDR3 in amino acids: CASSSTSSSQETQYF. CDR3 DNA: TGTGCCAGTAGTTCGACTAGCTCCTCACAAGAGACCCAGTACTTC. This chain uses TRBV19 with TRBJ2-5, with TRBD2 matching over 7 bases. Germline V lookup: CDR1 LNHDA, CDR2 SQIVND (reference sequence). The CDR3 has 15 residues. J gave up 2 bases and V 5 bases, and 8 bases lay outside the gene matches.

The table lists this clonotype with a few counts. The chain uses TRBV7-2 and TRBJ2-1; possibly TRBD2 for D (6 bases). V lost 4 bases and J lost 10, with 11 bases in between. Per germline, CDR1 SGHTA and CDR2 FQGNSA. The CDR3 is 12 residues long. CDR3 residues: CASSSQGLEQFF. In nucleotides, the CDR3 is TGTGCCAGCAGCTCCCAGGGACTCGAGCAGTTCTTC.